The subject of this entry is one T cell receptor (beta chain). Antigen: not known. The data derive from a study of blood T cells in healthy people across ages. A second about 7 to 12 cycle PCR used barcoded and J-beta primers. Via MiXCR, TCRdb re-called the 5' RACE reads, giving one row per CDR3 protein. The sample has approximately 960,000 distinct CDR3 sequences, roughly 29% seen once. Findings and limits, study-wide: Possibly, changes in expanded clonotypes were confounded because donor CMV status was unknown.

The length of the CDR3 is 12 residues. Per germline, CDR1 LGHDT and CDR2 YNNKEL (reference sequence). V was shortened by 0 bases and J by 12 bases, with 9 bases between the two germline ends. This same sample was also taken into another study, of T cells of mothers and their children.

The gene calls are TRBV3-1 and TRBJ2-4; tentatively, D is TRBD1 or TRBD2 (5 bases each). The sequence came from a middle-aged woman in good health. The specimen was blood. CDR3 residues: CASSQDRDDQYF. In nucleotides, the CDR3 is TGTGCCAGCAGCCAAGATCGGGACGATCAGTACTTC. The whole variable domain, filled in from reference TRBV3-1 and TRBJ2-4, reads DTAVSQTPKYLVTQMGNDKSIKCEQNLGHDTMYWYKQDSKKFLKIMFSYNNKELIINETVPNRFSPKSPDKAHLNLHINSLELGDSAVYFCASSQDRDDQYFGAGTRLSVL.